This T cell receptor beta chain stems from a study of blood T cell repertoires in COVID-19. In the study's own analysis: Amplification from reference gene primers served as the basis for estimated nucleated cell counts. Data came from immunoSEQ multiplex PCR; TCRdb stores just in-frame clones and leaves some out. The DNA was the basis for D and trimming; V, J and clone size are from that table. Here the sample spans over 200,000 clones, approximately 90% being singletons. This receptor was taken from a man aged 30-40 years who had recovered from COVID-19. The source material was peripheral blood.

As DNA, the CDR3 is TGTGCCAGCAGGGAGAGTAGCGGTAAGAACACCGGGGAGCTGTTTTTT. This encodes CASRESSGKNTGELFF. The chain combines TRBV2 with TRBJ2-2, with D possibly TRBD2 on 6 matching bases. This CDR3 region has 16 residues. The germline V gene has CDR1 SNHLY and CDR2 FYNNEI. V lost 6 bases, J lost 1 base, and 15 bases lay in between.